Listed here are 8 T cell receptor beta chains from one sample, sequenced in a study of T-cell memory formation after mild COVID-19. TCRdb re-called the 5' RACE reads with MiXCR, one entry per CDR3 protein. This sample has around 180,000 distinct CDR3 sequences, with 15% to 20% found just once. Sequences were obtained from PBMCs or a T cell subset sorted from them (not recorded which). All receptors derive from an adult woman who had mild COVID-19 (a few samples of this study predate the infection). Cell type and time point are not known.

This clonotype was counted a single time. The chain employs TRBV6-6 and TRBJ2-5; tentatively, D is TRBD1 (5 bases). Germline values: CDR1 MNHNY, CDR2 SVGAGI (reference sequence). CDR3 length equals 11 residues. The V end lost 9 bases, the J end lost 5 bases, and 10 bases lay between the germline ends. The CDR3 here is CASAPGETQYF. In DNA, the CDR3 is TGTGCCAGTGCTCCAGGGGAGACCCAGTACTTC.

This clonotype appeared many times. The genes are TRBV7-2 and TRBJ2-1, with 11 bases lining up with TRBD1. There are 16 residues in the CDR3. Germline-derived CDR1 and CDR2 are SGHTA and FQGNSA. J was trimmed by 4 bases and V by 5 bases; bases with no gene match: 7. This CDR3 reads CASSITRDRGYNEQFF. CDR3 DNA sequence: TGTGCCAGCAGCATTACCCGGGACAGGGGGTACAATGAGCAGTTCTTC.

This sequence joins TRBV20-1 and TRBJ2-7; D is unresolved. This CDR3 contains 17 residues. The germline V and J ends were trimmed by 2 bases and 2 bases, with 22 bases remaining between them. The germline V gene encodes CDR1 DFQATT and CDR2 SNEGSKA (reference sequence). The CDR3 DNA sequence: TGCAGTGCTAGACGAACCATTGGACCGCAACGAGCCTACGAGCAGTACTTC. Protein: CSARRTIGPQRAYEQYF.

A single count supports this clonotype. The chain has TRBV3-1 and TRBJ1-1, with 11 nucleotides matching TRBD1. There are 15 residues in the CDR3. CDR1 and CDR2 (germline): LGHDT, YNNKEL (reference sequence). V was pared by 3 bases and J by 5 bases, with 5 bases of the junction left unmatched. The CDR3 DNA is TGTGCCAGCAGCCATGCCGGGACAGGGGGTACTGAAGCTTTCTTT. Translated: CASSHAGTGGTEAFF.

This clonotype was observed a few times. The genes are TRBV6-5 and TRBJ2-7; 12 bases are a match to TRBD1. Looked up from germline, CDR1 is MNHEY and CDR2 is SVGAGI. The CDR3 sequence is 17 residues long. The ends lost 0 bases at V and 5 bases at J; junction bases unmatched: 8. The CDR3 here is CASSYSSGQGAINEQYF. CDR3 nucleotides: TGTGCCAGCAGTTACTCGTCGGGACAGGGGGCTATCAACGAGCAGTACTTC.

This clonotype was seen only a few times. This chain links TRBV3-1 with TRBJ1-1; unclear D gene. Looked up from germline, CDR1 is LGHDT and CDR2 is YNNKEL (reference sequence). V was clipped by 2 bases and J by 9 bases, with 13 bases between them. The CDR3 runs to 13 residues. CDR3 DNA sequence: TGTGCCAGCAGCCAAACAGCCGGTAGAAAAGCTTTCTTT. Its translation: CASSQTAGRKAFF.

A few counts support this clonotype. The gene calls are TRBV4-1 and TRBJ2-7; D possibly corresponds to TRBD2 (5 bases). V shed 4 bases and J shed 2 bases, with 15 bases lying between them. The CDR3 consists of 15 residues. Germline V lookup: CDR1 MGHRA, CDR2 YSYEKL. CDR3 nucleotides: TGCGCCAGCAGCCTCCGTCCCGGGGTCGCCTACGAGCAGTACTTC. Its protein is CASSLRPGVAYEQYF.

V and J are TRBV30 and TRBJ2-7, with 13 bases identical to TRBD2. The CDR3 length is 13 residues. V lost 8 bases, J lost 6 bases, and 7 bases stayed unmatched. Looked up from germline, CDR1 is GTSNPN and CDR2 is SVGIG (reference sequence). In nucleotides, the CDR3 is TGTGCCGGTGGACTAGCGGGGGCCGGCGAGCAGTACTTC. Protein: CAGGLAGAGEQYF.